This T cell receptor (beta chain) is drawn from a study of T cell repertoires in cytomegalovirus infection. The CDR3 is 16 amino acids. V lost 5 bases and J lost 5; bases outside the gene matches: 14. TCRdb re-analysed the reads in MiXCR, keeping a single row per CDR3 protein. The repertoire holds about half a million distinct CDR3 sequences, with 30% to 35% as singletons. This clonotype was observed a few times. The antigen remains unidentified. Specimen: cultured PBMCs, collected from culture after CMV antigen stimulation. The chain recombines TRBV12-3 or TRBV12-4 with TRBJ2-7; 8 bases are a match to TRBD1. The sequence came from a human donor in good health (CMV status not recorded). Some clones in this sample may be carry-over from other donors' samples. The CDR3 region has the DNA TGTGCCAGCAGTCCACCGGGACAGGCCCTAGGGAACGAGCAGTACTTC. It is translated as CASSPPGQALGNEQYF.